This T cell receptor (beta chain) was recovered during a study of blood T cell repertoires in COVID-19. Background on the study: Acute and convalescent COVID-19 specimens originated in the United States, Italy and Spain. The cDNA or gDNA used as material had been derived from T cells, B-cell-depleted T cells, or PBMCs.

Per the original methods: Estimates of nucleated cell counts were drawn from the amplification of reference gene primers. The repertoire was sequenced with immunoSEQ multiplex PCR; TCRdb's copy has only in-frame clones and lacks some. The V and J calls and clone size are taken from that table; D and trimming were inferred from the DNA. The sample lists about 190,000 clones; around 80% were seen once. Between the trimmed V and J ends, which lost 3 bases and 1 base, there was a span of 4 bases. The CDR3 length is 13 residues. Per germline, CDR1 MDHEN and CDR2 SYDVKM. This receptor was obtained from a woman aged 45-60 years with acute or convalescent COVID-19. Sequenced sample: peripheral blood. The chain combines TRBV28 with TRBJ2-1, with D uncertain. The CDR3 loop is CASSFTSYNEQFF. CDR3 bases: TGTGCCAGCAGTTTTACTTCCTACAATGAGCAGTTCTTC.